This TCR beta chain is from a study of T cell repertoires in cytomegalovirus infection. Study background: Public TCR beta signatures indicated both CMV infection and matching HLA type. General study results and limits: There were carriers of CMV plus the relevant HLA, and cumulative public TCR beta family frequency identified them.

This clonotype has a count of ten or more. What it binds is unknown. The junction had 10 bases not matched to a gene; V was cut back by 4 bases and J by 5 bases. The CDR3 extends over 16 amino acids. CDR1 SGHRS and CDR2 YFSETQ come from the germline V gene. From the reads, TCRdb called clonotypes with MiXCR, one entry per CDR3 protein. The sample lists roughly 230,000 distinct CDR3 sequences, 6% to 8% seen once, with under 7% in the top ten. Source material: PBMCs. The source is a human donor in good health (CMV status not recorded). Some clones in this sample may be carry-over from other donors' samples. This chain uses TRBV5-1 with TRBJ2-7; 12 bases align to TRBD1. The CDR3 reads CASSPGQGAFLDEQYF. In DNA, the CDR3 is TGCGCCAGCAGCCCGGGACAGGGGGCTTTTTTGGACGAGCAGTACTTC.